Below, 23 T cell receptor beta chains from the same sample are listed, as sequenced in a study of beta chain features in type 1 diabetes (dated by TCRdb to the late 2010s). Libraries were made using the immunoSEQ multiplex PCR assay. All of the isolated RNA was reverse transcribed with the High Capacity cDNA Reverse Transcription Kit, so expressed TCRB transcripts were sequenced. The table was pulled from immuneACCESS by TCRdb, which kept in-frame rearrangements only. Such tables lose some clones; where checked, under half of the loss comes from unresolved V genes, and the rest has no known cause. Counted in this sample were about 140,000 clones; approximately 9.8% of them appeared once. The ten largest clones add up to around 0.65% of the sample. The sequencing sample was made of central memory CD4+ T cells from blood. The source is a middle-aged woman in good health.

The chain carries TRBV14 and TRBJ1-1; possible D gene TRBD1, 5 bases. Trimming shortened V by 1 base and J by 10 bases, and 10 bases separated the two germline ends. This CDR3 has 12 residues. CDR1 and CDR2 from the germline V gene are SGHDN and FVKESK. CDR3 in DNA: TGTGCCAGCAGCCAAGTAGGCAGGGTAGCTTTCTTT. Protein sequence: CASSQVGRVAFF. Full variable domain (rest looked up from reference TRBV14 and TRBJ1-1): EAGVTQFPSHSVIEKGQTVTLRCDPISGHDNLYWYRRVMGKEIKFLLHFVKESKQDESGMPNNRFLAERTGGTYSTLKVQPAELEDSGVYFCASSQVGRVAFFGQGTRLTVV.

The gene calls are TRBV20-1 and TRBJ1-2, with D unresolved. CDR1 is DFQATT, CDR2 SNEGSKA, per germline (reference sequence). The CDR3 is 11 residues long. V lost 0 bases and J 7 bases, leaving 6 bases between the germline ends. In nucleotides, the CDR3 is TGCAGTGCTAGAGATCTGTTTGGCTACACCTTC. Its translation is CSARDLFGYTF.

The CDR3 loop reads CASSPGPGREKLFF. The CDR3 DNA sequence: TGCGCCAGCAGTCCCGGCCCCGGCAGGGAAAAACTGTTTTTT. The chain has TRBV4-1 and TRBJ1-4; the D is unclear. The germline V and J ends were trimmed by 6 bases and 8 bases, with 16 bases remaining between them. This CDR3 region has 14 residues. From germline, CDR1 is MGHRA and CDR2 YSYEKL.

The table lists this clone with a few counts. This sequence joins TRBV18 and TRBJ2-5; tentative D call: TRBD2 (5 bases). V was clipped by 1 base and J by 2 bases, with 14 bases between them. This CDR3 comprises 16 residues. Germline V lookup: CDR1 KGHSH, CDR2 LQKENI. The CDR3 loop reads CASSPLGSRGQETQYF. CDR3 DNA sequence: TGTGCCAGCTCACCACTGGGTTCTCGGGGACAAGAGACCCAGTACTTC.

This clone was detected a few times. CDR3 DNA: TGTGCCAGCAGCTTCCGGGACAGGTTAAACTATGGCTACACCTTC. It encodes CASSFRDRLNYGYTF. The chain couples TRBV13 to TRBJ1-2; 8 bases agree with TRBD1. The CDR3 has 15 residues. The junction had 5 bases not matched to a gene; V was cut back by 3 bases and J by 2 bases. Germline CDR1 PRHDT, CDR2 FYEKMQ (reference sequence).

This clone occurred a few times. The chain has TRBV6-5 and TRBJ1-2; D call uncertain. The CDR3 totals 13 residues. Trimming cost V 0 bases and J 5 bases, with 7 bases left between them. The V gene's germline CDR1 is MNHEY and CDR2 SVGAGI. The CDR3 here is CASSYSTRYGYTF. The CDR3 DNA is TGTGCCAGCAGTTACTCGACACGGTATGGCTACACCTTC.

This clone has a handful of counts. This rearrangement joins TRBV29-1 to TRBJ2-3; maybe TRBD2 (7 bases). V gave up 5 bases and J gave up 3 bases, with 15 bases separating them. CDR1 is SQVTM, CDR2 ANQGSEA, per germline. CDR3 length: 14 amino acids. CDR3 DNA sequence: TGCAGCGTTAGGGGGGGGCTGAGGACAGATACGCAGTATTTT. It specifies CSVRGGLRTDTQYF.

This chain uses TRBV5-1 with TRBJ2-3; D may be TRBD2 (6 bases). Germline V gives CDR1 SGHRS, CDR2 YFSETQ. The CDR3 totals 14 residues. V lost 4 bases, J lost 6 bases, and 15 bases lay in between. CDR3 region: CASSAGTGGDTQYF. The CDR3 DNA sequence: TGCGCCAGCAGCGCCGGGACTGGGGGGGATACGCAGTATTTT.

V gene TRBV14 combines with J gene TRBJ2-5; a weak D match, TRBD1 (8 bases). The CDR3 covers 15 residues. The ends were cut back, 0 bases at V and 4 bases at J, with 12 bases in the middle. Germline V gives CDR1 SGHDN, CDR2 FVKESK. DNA of the CDR3: TGTGCCAGCAGCCAAGACCACAGGGGGGGAGAGACCCAGTACTTC. Encoded protein: CASSQDHRGGETQYF.

This clone was recorded a few times. The gene calls are TRBV29-1 and TRBJ2-1, with 12 nucleotides matching TRBD2. Germline trimming cut 5 bases from V and 7 bases from J; bases unmatched to any gene: 9. The CDR3 totals 15 residues. From germline, CDR1 is SQVTM and CDR2 ANQGSEA. The CDR3 sequence: CSVKTLAGGPNEQFF. CDR3 in DNA: TGCAGCGTTAAGACTCTAGCGGGGGGGCCGAATGAGCAGTTCTTC.

This clone has a handful of counts. This sequence joins TRBV5-6 and TRBJ1-6; D is perhaps TRBD1 (6 bases). Germline CDR1 reads SGHDT; CDR2 reads YYEEEE. The CDR3 runs 13 residues. The V and J ends lost 6 bases and 2 bases respectively, with 6 bases between them. This CDR3 is CASTGAYNSPLHF. CDR3 coding DNA: TGTGCCAGCACAGGGGCCTATAATTCACCCCTCCACTTT.

The CDR3 loop reads CASSLAGRGSQETQYF. The CDR3 DNA reads TGTGCCAGCAGCTTAGCGGGCAGGGGGAGCCAAGAGACCCAGTACTTC. V and J are TRBV7-2 and TRBJ2-5; TRBD1 matches at 7 bases. CDR1 is SGHTA, CDR2 FQGNSA, per germline. The J segment lost 1 base and the V segment lost 0 bases, leaving 5 bases of the junction unmatched. The CDR3 is 16 residues long.

The chain uses TRBV5-4 and TRBJ2-5; D remains ambiguous. The CDR3 spans 13 residues. The V gene lost 0 bases and the J gene lost 2 bases, with 5 bases spanning the gap. Germline CDR1 reads SGHNT; CDR2 reads YYREEE (reference sequence). CDR3 in amino acids: CASSLAQQETQYF. CDR3 sequence (DNA): TGTGCCAGCAGCTTGGCCCAGCAAGAGACCCAGTACTTC.

This chain connects TRBV9 to TRBJ2-7; possibly TRBD1 for D (8 bases). This CDR3 is 15 amino acids long. Per germline, CDR1 SGDLS and CDR2 YYNGEE. The germline V and J ends were trimmed by 3 bases and 6 bases, with 19 bases remaining between them. The CDR3, as DNA: TGTGCCAGCAGCGCAGACCCGACAGGGGAGGGCGAGCAGTACTTC. This sequence encodes CASSADPTGEGEQYF.

The rearrangement joins TRBV6-6 to TRBJ2-7, with D possibly TRBD2 on 5 matching bases. Trimming left V 7 bases short and J 3 bases short, with 16 bases between. Germline V gene data show CDR1 as MNHNY and CDR2 as SVGAGI (reference sequence). The CDR3 runs to 14 residues. CDR3 amino acids: CASNLDGNDYEQYF. In DNA, the CDR3 is TGTGCCAGCAACCTGGACGGGAATGACTACGAGCAGTACTTC.

This chain links TRBV18 with TRBJ2-4; 8 bases are a match to TRBD1. The V gene's germline CDR1 is KGHSH and CDR2 LQKENI. Trimming took 3 bases from V and 9 from J; bases not matched to a gene: 7. The CDR3 runs to 14 residues. CDR3 sequence (DNA): TGTGCCAGCTCACCCCAGGGGGCCGAAAGCATTCAGTACTTC. This gives the protein CASSPQGAESIQYF. The full variable domain, in which reference TRBV18 and TRBJ2-4 provide the parts outside the CDR3, is NAGVMQNPRHLVRRRGQEARLRCSPMKGHSHVYWYRQLPEEGLKFMVYLQKENIIDESGMPKERFSAEFPKEGPSILRIQQVVRGDSAAYFCASSPQGAESIQYFGAGTRLSVL.

In its sample, this clone was seen a few times. This chain joins TRBV19 and TRBJ2-5; the D gene is possibly TRBD2 (6 bases). The V gene lost 1 base and the J gene lost 2 bases, with 8 bases spanning the gap. This CDR3 comprises 14 residues. Germline-derived CDR1 and CDR2 are LNHDA and SQIVND (reference sequence). The CDR3 loop reads CASSIGAGQETQYF. The CDR3 nucleotides read TGTGCCAGTAGTATAGGGGCGGGACAAGAGACCCAGTACTTC.

This clone was observed a single time. This chain connects TRBV1 to TRBJ2-1; TRBD2 is taken as the D call from the table, unchecked against the DNA. TRBV1 is tagged as a pseudogene. CDR3 size: 19 residues. CDR3 residues: CTSSQGALAGDQSTNEQFF. The CDR3 nucleotides are TGCACCAGCAGCCAAGGGGCGCTAGCGGGGGACCAATCGACCAATGAGCAGTTCTTC.

This clone occurred a few times. V and J are TRBV19 and TRBJ2-7; 7 positions match TRBD1. The germline gives CDR1 LNHDA, CDR2 SQIVND (reference sequence). V dropped 5 bases and J dropped 1; count of bases not matched to a gene: 5. The CDR3 runs to 14 residues. The CDR3: CASSPRQGSYEQYF. The CDR3 coding sequence is TGTGCCAGTAGTCCCAGACAGGGTTCCTACGAGCAGTACTTC.

Regarding this clone: An end of the junction differs from the germline gene, which may be a read error. This chain uses TRBV7-7 with TRBJ2-3; 7 positions match TRBD1. Germline CDR1 and CDR2: SSHAT and FNYEAQ (reference sequence). This CDR3 has 15 residues. The CDR3 DNA is TGTGCTAGCAGCTCGACAGGGATCGGCTTGGATACGCAGTATTTT. This sequence encodes CASSSTGIGLDTQYF. Full variable domain (rest looked up from reference TRBV7-7 and TRBJ2-3): GAGVSQSPRYKVTKRGQDVTLRCDPISSHATLYWYQQALGQGPEFLTYFNYEAQPDKSGLPSDRFSAERPEGSISTLTIQRTEQRDSAMYRCASSSTGIGLDTQYFGPGTRLTVL.

The CDR3 DNA sequence: TGTGCCAGCAGCCCACCCAAAGCAGGGGGCGGGGAGACCCAGTACTTC. Translated, it gives CASSPPKAGGGETQYF. This rearrangement joins TRBV5-4 to TRBJ2-5; 8 bases match TRBD1. With 4 bases clipped from V and 5 bases from J, the junction kept 13 bases outside the gene matches. This CDR3 has 16 residues. Germline V gives CDR1 SGHNT, CDR2 YYREEE (reference sequence).

This chain joins TRBV18 and TRBJ1-3; 7 nucleotides match TRBD1. CDR1 is KGHSH and CDR2 is LQKENI in the germline V gene. The CDR3 covers 15 residues. V shed 4 bases and J 0 bases; nucleotides not matched to a gene: 3. The CDR3, as DNA: TGTGCCAGCTCACTACAGGGGACCTCTGGAAACACCATATATTTT. It codes for CASSLQGTSGNTIYF.

V gene TRBV5-1 combines with J gene TRBJ1-1, with a possible D match to TRBD1 (5 bases). V was trimmed by 8 bases and J by 2 bases, leaving 19 bases between them. This CDR3 spans 15 amino acids. Germline-derived CDR1 and CDR2 are SGHRS and YFSETQ. The CDR3 loop is CASLPGGVANTEAFF. In nucleotides, the CDR3 is TGCGCCAGTTTGCCCGGGGGTGTCGCAAACACTGAAGCTTTCTTT.